The clone carrying this T cell receptor (beta chain) was found once. Its antigen is currently unknown. This sample was included in a study of T cells after yellow fever vaccination. Findings and limits, study-wide: There was a possibility that FACS-sorted repertoires contained abundant clonotypes contaminating from the bulk population.

TCRdb ran MiXCR on the 5' RACE reads and lists one entry per CDR3 protein. Altogether about 510,000 distinct CDR3 sequences are present, 21% being singletons, with the ten largest covering approximately 15%. The TCR originated in a man younger than 35 who received the YFV17D yellow fever vaccine. Source: PBMCs, taken about 21 days after the first yellow fever vaccination.

The CDR3 DNA reads TGTGCCAGCAGCTCTGGGACTAGCGGGGAAGGGGAGACCCAGTACTTC. Its protein is CASSSGTSGEGETQYF. This chain uses TRBV7-2 with TRBJ2-5; TRBD2 matches at 13 bases. V was pared by 4 bases and J by 5 bases, with 7 bases of the junction left unmatched. Germline V gene sequence: CDR1 SGHTA, CDR2 FQGNSA. This CDR3 contains 16 residues.